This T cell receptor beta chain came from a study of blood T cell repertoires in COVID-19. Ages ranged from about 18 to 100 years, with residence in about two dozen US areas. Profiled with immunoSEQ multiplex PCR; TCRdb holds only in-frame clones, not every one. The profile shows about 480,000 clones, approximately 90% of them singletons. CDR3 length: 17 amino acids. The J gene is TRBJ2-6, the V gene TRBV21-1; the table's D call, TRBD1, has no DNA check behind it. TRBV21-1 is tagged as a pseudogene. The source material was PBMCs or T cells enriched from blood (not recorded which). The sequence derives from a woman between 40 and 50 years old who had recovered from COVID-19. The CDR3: CASSPPPDSSGANVLTF. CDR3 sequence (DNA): TGTGCCAGCAGCCCCCCCCCAGACAGTTCTGGGGCCAACGTCCTGACTTTC.